Each of the 6 T cell receptor beta chains below was sequenced from the same sample in a study of blood T cells in healthy people across ages. A J-beta primer mix and a sample-barcoded 5' primer were used in a second PCR of about 7 to 12 cycles. MiXCR was run by TCRdb on the 5' RACE reads, yielding one entry per CDR3 protein. The sample has just under 750,000 distinct CDR3 sequences; approximately 22% are singletons. The sequenced material came from blood. The receptor set was obtained from a man between 65 and 85 years old in good health.

This clonotype has only a few counts. This sequence joins TRBV20-1 and TRBJ2-2; D is uncertain. The germline V gene has CDR1 DFQATT and CDR2 SNEGSKA (reference sequence). V was shortened by 3 bases and J by 1 base, with 6 bases between the two germline ends. The CDR3 covers 13 residues. Here the CDR3 DNA reads TGCAGTGCTAGCCAAGGGAACACCGGGGAGCTGTTTTTT. Its translation is CSASQGNTGELFF.

Only a few counts were recorded for this clonotype. The rearrangement links TRBV11-3 to TRBJ1-4; no clear D. Trimming removed 4 bases from V and 0 bases from J, with 12 bases in between. Germline-derived CDR1 and CDR2 are SGHNT and YENEEA. The CDR3 loop spans 16 amino acids. This CDR3 reads CASSSYSVTTNEKLFF. The CDR3 region has the DNA TGTGCCAGCAGCTCCTATAGCGTGACAACTAATGAAAAACTGTTTTTT.

This chain uses TRBV5-4 with TRBJ2-1; possible D gene TRBD2, 6 bases. The CDR3 has 15 residues. Germline lookup yields CDR1 SGHNT and CDR2 YYREEE (reference sequence). The V end lost 3 bases, the J end lost 3 bases, and 13 bases lay between the germline ends. The CDR3 here is CASSSGRGGYNEQFF. Here the CDR3 DNA reads TGTGCCAGCAGCTCGGGGCGGGGAGGCTACAATGAGCAGTTCTTC. Using reference TRBV5-4 and TRBJ2-1 for the parts outside the CDR3, the full variable domain is ETGVTQSPTHLIKTRGQQVTLRCSSQSGHNTVSWYQQALGQGPQFIFQYYREEENGRGNFPPRFSGLQFPNYSSELNVNALELDDSALYLCASSSGRGGYNEQFFGPGTRLTVL.

This chain links TRBV18 with TRBJ1-1; TRBD1 aligns across 7 bases. Germline V lookup: CDR1 KGHSH, CDR2 LQKENI. V gave up 5 bases and J gave up 6 bases; unmatched junction bases: 6. The CDR3 contains 13 residues. CDR3 DNA: TGTGCCAGCTCAGGCAGGGGGGAATCTGAAGCTTTCTTT. It yields the protein CASSGRGESEAFF.

This clonotype has ten or more counts. The chain has TRBV29-1 and TRBJ1-1, with no clear D. This CDR3 is built from 11 residues. Trimming took 5 bases from V and 1 from J, leaving 5 bases between them. Germline loops: CDR1 SQVTM, CDR2 ANQGSEA. The chain's CDR3 is CSVLKNTEAFF. The CDR3 DNA sequence: TGCAGCGTTCTTAAGAACACTGAAGCTTTCTTT.

This clonotype has just a few counts. J is TRBJ1-3 and V is TRBV10-3; no firm D call. Trimming left V 4 bases short and J 0 bases short, with 13 bases between. Germline loops: CDR1 ENHRY, CDR2 SYGVKD. CDR3 length equals 16 residues. CDR3 protein: CAISGYTPSSGNTIYF. The CDR3 DNA follows: TGTGCCATCAGTGGCTACACGCCTAGCTCTGGAAACACCATATATTTT.